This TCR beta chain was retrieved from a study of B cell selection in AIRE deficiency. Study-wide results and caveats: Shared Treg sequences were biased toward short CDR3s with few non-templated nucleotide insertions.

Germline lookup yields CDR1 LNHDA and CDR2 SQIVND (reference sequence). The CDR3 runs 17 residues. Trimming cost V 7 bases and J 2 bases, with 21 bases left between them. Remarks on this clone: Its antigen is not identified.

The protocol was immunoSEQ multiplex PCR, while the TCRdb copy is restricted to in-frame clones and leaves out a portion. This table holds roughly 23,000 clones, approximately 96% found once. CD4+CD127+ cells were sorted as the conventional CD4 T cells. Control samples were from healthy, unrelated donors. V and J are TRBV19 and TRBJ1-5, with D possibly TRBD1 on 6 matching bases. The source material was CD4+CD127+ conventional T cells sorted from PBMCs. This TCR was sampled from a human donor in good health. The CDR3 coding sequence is TGTGCCAGTATCCCTCGTGGGGGGGGCAGGGGCAATCAGCCCCAGCATTTT. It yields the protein CASIPRGGGRGNQPQHF.